A single sample gave rise to the 18 T cell receptor beta chains below, sequenced in a study of OX40 agonist ivuxolimab in advanced cancers. Here immunoSEQ multiplex PCR was the method, and the copy in TCRdb shows in-frame clones only, minus some. The sample lists over 100,000 clones, 93% occurring once. This specimen was CD4+ or CD8+ T cells sorted from blood, taken in a trial of the OX40 agonist ivuxolimab. The receptor source for this set is an adult with an advanced solid tumor such as melanoma, head and neck, liver or kidney cancer.

The chain carries TRBV7-9 and TRBJ2-7; D might be TRBD1 (6 bases). The V gene's germline CDR1 is SEHNR and CDR2 FQNEAQ (reference sequence). The CDR3 is 16 amino acids. The V and J ends lost 1 base and 0 bases respectively, with 13 bases between them. The CDR3 loop is CASSLGGIQGSYEQYF. The DNA of the CDR3 is TGTGCCAGCAGCTTAGGGGGGATACAGGGCTCCTACGAGCAGTACTTC. Together with reference TRBV7-9 and TRBJ2-7, the CDR3 gives the full variable domain: DTGVSQNPRHKITKRGQNVTFRCDPISEHNRLYWYRQTLGQGPEFLTYFQNEAQLEKSRLLSDRFSAERPKGSFSTLEIQRTEQGDSAMYLCASSLGGIQGSYEQYFGPGTRLTVT.

V gene TRBV7-2 combines with J gene TRBJ2-4, with D perhaps TRBD2 (6 bases). CDR3 length equals 13 residues. Between the trimmed V and J ends, which lost 4 bases and 7 bases, there was a span of 11 bases. CDR1 is SGHTA and CDR2 is FQGNSA in the germline V gene. The CDR3 coding sequence is TGTGCCAGCAGCTCCCGGGGGTTGAACATTCAGTACTTC. It specifies CASSSRGLNIQYF.

The rearrangement uses TRBV28 and TRBJ2-7, with 11 positions matching TRBD2. Trimming cost V 7 bases and J 1 base; bases outside gene matches: 9. Germline lookup yields CDR1 MDHEN and CDR2 SYDVKM. CDR3 length: 16 residues. The CDR3 region has the DNA TGTGCCAGCACCTCGATAGCGGGAGGGCCTTCCTACGAGCAGTACTTC. Protein sequence: CASTSIAGGPSYEQYF.

This clone was seen once. The chain joins TRBV5-1 to TRBJ1-4, with no clear D. This CDR3 region has 13 residues. Germline V gene sequence: CDR1 SGHRS, CDR2 YFSETQ. V lost 4 bases and J lost 7, with 11 bases in between. The CDR3 is CASSPGSSEKLFF. CDR3 in DNA: TGCGCCAGCAGCCCTGGAAGCAGTGAAAAACTGTTTTTT.

The chain employs TRBV29-1 and TRBJ1-1; 7 bases match TRBD1. This CDR3 spans 13 amino acids. V lost 4 bases and J lost 0; bases outside the gene matches: 2. Per germline, CDR1 SQVTM and CDR2 ANQGSEA. The chain's CDR3 is CSVVTGVNTEAFF. In DNA, the CDR3 is TGCAGCGTTGTCACAGGGGTGAACACTGAAGCTTTCTTT.

This clone came up once. The CDR3, as DNA: TGTGCCAGCAGTGACCCGTCGGAGAGCGGCCCTACATTCTACGAGCAGTACTTC. Its translation is CASSDPSESGPTFYEQYF. The chain recombines TRBV2 with TRBJ2-7, with D perhaps matching TRBD2 (5 bases). V gave up 3 bases and J gave up 3 bases, with 24 bases separating them. The CDR3 spans 18 residues. Germline CDR1 and CDR2: SNHLY and FYNNEI.

The V call is TRBV19, the J call TRBJ1-2; 8 nucleotides line up with TRBD1. In germline, CDR1 is LNHDA, CDR2 SQIVND (reference sequence). Trimming removed 3 bases from V and 4 bases from J; junction bases left unmatched: 7. This CDR3 comprises 15 residues. CDR3 bases: TGTGCCAGTAGTATGTCAGGGGGCTCGATCTATGGCTACACCTTC. It is translated as CASSMSGGSIYGYTF.

The V call is TRBV6-5, the J call TRBJ1-5, with D unresolved. This CDR3 is built from 13 residues. With 5 bases removed from V and 0 bases from J, the gap between germline ends came to 5 bases. The germline gives CDR1 MNHEY, CDR2 SVGAGI. CDR3 amino acids: CASSRSSNQPQHF. DNA for the CDR3: TGTGCCAGCAGTCGGAGTAGCAATCAGCCCCAGCATTTT.

This clone came up once. This rearrangement joins TRBV4-1 to TRBJ2-1; tentative D call: TRBD2 (7 bases). In germline, CDR1 is MGHRA, CDR2 YSYEKL. There are 16 residues in the CDR3. Trimming removed 0 bases at V and 8 bases at J, with 17 bases between. CDR3 region: CASSQERRGGWYEQFF. CDR3 DNA: TGCGCCAGCAGCCAAGAACGGAGGGGGGGCTGGTATGAGCAGTTCTTC.

The CDR3 region has the DNA TGTGCCAGCAGTGACGCCGGGACTCGGGGCTATGGCTACACCTTC. Protein sequence: CASSDAGTRGYGYTF. This chain connects TRBV28 to TRBJ1-2, with a tentative D call TRBD1 (5 bases). The germline CDR1 and CDR2 sequences are MDHEN and SYDVKM. V lost 5 bases, J lost 4 bases, and 17 bases lay in between. This CDR3 is built from 15 residues.

V gene TRBV19 combines with J gene TRBJ1-5; D might be TRBD1 (5 bases). The V gene's germline CDR1 is LNHDA and CDR2 SQIVND (reference sequence). V lost 5 bases and J 10 bases, leaving 12 bases between the germline ends. CDR3 length: 12 residues. The CDR3 bases are TGTGCCAGTAGTGCACCCCAGGGTCCCCAGCATTTT. Amino acid sequence: CASSAPQGPQHF. Variable domain in full (rest from reference TRBV19 and TRBJ1-5): DGGITQSPKYLFRKEGQNVTLSCEQNLNHDAMYWYRQDPGQGLRLIYYSQIVNDFQKGDIAEGYSVSREKKESFPLTVTSAQKNPTAFYLCASSAPQGPQHFGDGTRLSIL.

This clone was seen only once. The chain uses TRBV28 and TRBJ2-3; D is perhaps TRBD1 or TRBD2 (7 bases each). CDR1 is MDHEN, CDR2 SYDVKM, per germline. The CDR3 runs 14 residues. V was clipped by 5 bases and J by 3 bases, with 12 bases between them. The CDR3: CASSVRGGTDTQYF. DNA for the CDR3: TGTGCCAGCAGTGTCAGGGGGGGGACAGATACGCAGTATTTT. Together with reference TRBV28 and TRBJ2-3, the CDR3 gives the full variable domain: DVKVTQSSRYLVKRTGEKVFLECVQDMDHENMFWYRQDPGLGLRLIYFSYDVKMKEKGDIPEGYSVSREKKERFSLILESASTNQTSMYLCASSVRGGTDTQYFGPGTRLTVL.

V and J are TRBV6-6 and TRBJ1-5; no clear D gene. Germline V lookup: CDR1 MNHNY, CDR2 SVGAGI (reference sequence). Trimming took off 2 bases at V and 6 bases at J, with 5 bases between the two ends. The CDR3 length is 12 residues. CDR3 loop: CASSYHLQPQHF. Written as DNA, the CDR3 is TGTGCCAGCAGTTACCATCTTCAGCCCCAGCATTTT.

Note on this clone: This CDR3 is also generated by other DNA sequences in the sample. J is TRBJ2-5 and V is TRBV14; a weak D match, TRBD2 (6 bases). The V and J ends lost 0 bases and 5 bases respectively, with 13 bases between them. CDR3 length: 15 residues. The germline V gene has CDR1 SGHDN and CDR2 FVKESK. The CDR3, as DNA: TGTGCCAGCAGCCAAGACAGGGTTCGGGGGGAGACCCAGTACTTC. Amino acid sequence: CASSQDRVRGETQYF.

The chain employs TRBV7-2 and TRBJ2-1; D is perhaps TRBD1 (5 bases). CDR3 length: 16 residues. The germline V gene encodes CDR1 SGHTA and CDR2 FQGNSA. The V and J ends lost 4 bases and 6 bases respectively, with 19 bases between them. The CDR3 here is CASSSRRREGANEQFF. CDR3 nucleotide sequence: TGTGCCAGCAGCTCCCGACGCCGAGAAGGGGCCAATGAGCAGTTCTTC.

Of note for this clone: The same CDR3 is also encoded by other DNA sequences in this sample. This chain links TRBV5-4 with TRBJ1-1; TRBD1 is a possible D gene (6 bases). Looked up from germline, CDR1 is SGHNT and CDR2 is YYREEE (reference sequence). Deletions cut 2 bases from V and 3 bases from J, with 11 bases between. This CDR3 has 14 residues. This chain's CDR3 is CASSLWGADTEAFF. CDR3 sequence (DNA): TGTGCCAGCAGCTTATGGGGGGCTGACACTGAAGCTTTCTTT.

The CDR3 DNA reads as TGCGCCAGCACATATTCGGGGGGGTCTTGGGACGAGCAGTACTTC. Its translation: CASTYSGGSWDEQYF. The gene calls are TRBV5-1 and TRBJ2-7, with 8 bases identical to TRBD2. V shed 6 bases and J 5 bases; nucleotides not matched to a gene: 13. This CDR3 has 15 residues. Germline CDR1 SGHRS, CDR2 YFSETQ.

The chain links TRBV5-1 to TRBJ2-1, with unresolved D. V lost 7 bases to trimming and J lost 0 bases, with 14 bases between them. Germline V gives CDR1 SGHRS, CDR2 YFSETQ. This CDR3 has 15 amino acids. The CDR3 region has the DNA TGCGCCAGCTCACGACTTACAAACTCCTACAATGAGCAGTTCTTC. Translated: CASSRLTNSYNEQFF. Filled out from reference TRBV5-1 and TRBJ2-1, the complete variable domain reads KAGVTQTPRYLIKTRGQQVTLSCSPISGHRSVSWYQQTPGQGLQFLFEYFSETQRNKGNFPGRFSGRQFSNSRSEMNVSTLELGDSALYLCASSRLTNSYNEQFFGPGTRLTVL.